The rows below give T cell receptor beta chains drawn from one sample of a study of blood T cell repertoires in COVID-19. Using immunoSEQ multiplex PCR, the repertoire was profiled, and TCRdb retains in-frame clones only, with some absent. The table has approximately 150,000 clones, approximately 90% seen once. Sequenced: peripheral blood. These receptors were collected from a man between 65 and 80 years old with active COVID-19. The CDR3 runs from the conserved cysteine through the conserved F or W. Each record gives: CDR3 protein, CDR3 DNA, V gene, clone size, D gene, J gene. D genes are given only for firm matches. Size values are once, few and many counts, or a class for expanded clones, and some rows have none.

CDR3 protein: CASSVTGGYGYTF
CDR3 DNA: TGTGCCAGCAGCGTCACAGGGGGGTATGGCTACACCTTC
V gene: TRBV28
clone size: NA
D gene: TRBD1
J gene: TRBJ1-2

CDR3 protein: CASSQLAGQLSNQPQHF
CDR3 DNA: TGTGCCAGCAGCCAATTGGCAGGGCAGCTTAGCAATCAGCCCCAGCATTTT
V gene: TRBV16
clone size: NA
D gene: NA
J gene: TRBJ1-5

CDR3 protein: CASSSGLAGVNTGELFF
CDR3 DNA: TGTGCCAGCAGCTCGGGACTAGCGGGAGTGAACACCGGGGAGCTGTTTTTT
V gene: TRBV13
clone size: NA
D gene: TRBD2
J gene: TRBJ2-2

CDR3 protein: CATSDAQPGQASNEQFF
CDR3 DNA: TGTGCCACCAGTGATGCGCAACCGGGACAGGCCTCCAATGAGCAGTTCTTC
V gene: TRBV24-1
clone size: NA
D gene: TRBD1
J gene: TRBJ2-1

CDR3 protein: CASSANPSRATEAFF
CDR3 DNA: TGTGCCAGCAGCGCCAACCCATCCAGGGCCACTGAAGCTTTCTTT
V gene: TRBV9
clone size: NA
D gene: NA
J gene: TRBJ1-1

CDR3 protein: CATSDPSGNSYNEQFF
CDR3 DNA: TGTGCCACCAGTGATCCCAGCGGGAACTCCTACAATGAGCAGTTCTTC
V gene: TRBV24-1
clone size: NA
D gene: TRBD2
J gene: TRBJ2-1

CDR3 protein: CSVGRGVGTIEQYF
CDR3 DNA: TGCAGCGTTGGAAGGGGAGTTGGGACTATCGAGCAGTACTTC
V gene: TRBV29-1
clone size: once
D gene: TRBD2
J gene: TRBJ2-7

CDR3 protein: CASSIRQGGTEAFF
CDR3 DNA: TGTGCCAGTAGTATACGACAGGGGGGCACTGAAGCTTTCTTT
V gene: TRBV19
clone size: NA
D gene: TRBD1
J gene: TRBJ1-1

CDR3 protein: CASSGVGTGQETQYF
CDR3 DNA: TGTGCCAGCAGCGGGGTAGGGACAGGGCAAGAGACCCAGTACTTC
V gene: TRBV27
clone size: NA
D gene: TRBD1
J gene: TRBJ2-5

CDR3 protein: CASSSGTGAQETQYF
CDR3 DNA: TGTGCCAGCAGCTCCGGGACAGGGGCACAAGAGACCCAGTACTTC
V gene: TRBV7-2
clone size: NA
D gene: TRBD1
J gene: TRBJ2-5

CDR3 protein: CASSYQGLAATTDTQYF
CDR3 DNA: TGTGCCAGCAGCTATCAGGGACTAGCGGCGACCACAGATACGCAGTATTTT
V gene: TRBV5-4
clone size: NA
D gene: TRBD2
J gene: TRBJ2-3

CDR3 protein: CATGGPTRGGDTQYF
CDR3 DNA: TGTGCCACCGGGGGGCCAACGAGAGGTGGAGATACGCAGTATTTT
V gene: TRBV28
clone size: NA
D gene: NA
J gene: TRBJ2-3

CDR3 protein: CASSPDPYGTSIADTQYF
CDR3 DNA: TGTGCCAGTAGTCCCGACCCCTACGGGACTAGTATCGCAGATACGCAGTATTTT
V gene: TRBV19
clone size: NA
D gene: TRBD2
J gene: TRBJ2-3

CDR3 protein: CASSSVDSPLHF
CDR3 DNA: TGTGCCAGCAGTTCGGTAGATTCACCCCTCCACTTT
V gene: TRBV28
clone size: NA
D gene: NA
J gene: TRBJ1-6

CDR3 protein: CATSDGASGRTDTQYF
CDR3 DNA: TGTGCCACCAGTGATGGGGCTAGCGGGAGGACAGATACGCAGTATTTT
V gene: TRBV24-1
clone size: NA
D gene: TRBD2
J gene: TRBJ2-3

CDR3 protein: CATSREREAEAFF
CDR3 DNA: TGTGCCACCAGCAGAGAAAGGGAGGCTGAAGCTTTCTTT
V gene: TRBV15
clone size: NA
D gene: NA
J gene: TRBJ1-1

CDR3 protein: CATQVPSGTPPFF
CDR3 DNA: TGTGCCACCCAGGTGCCTAGCGGGACTCCTCCGTTCTTC
V gene: TRBV10-3
clone size: NA
D gene: TRBD2
J gene: TRBJ2-1

CDR3 protein: CASSLVHLRAGGVETQYF
CDR3 DNA: TGTGCCAGCAGCTTGGTACACCTCCGGGCGGGAGGGGTAGAGACCCAGTACTTC
V gene: TRBV5-5
clone size: NA
D gene: TRBD2
J gene: TRBJ2-5

CDR3 protein: CSGVVAGNRADTQYF
CDR3 DNA: TGCAGCGGTGTAGTTGCAGGGAATCGCGCAGATACGCAGTATTTT
V gene: TRBV29-1
clone size: once
D gene: NA
J gene: TRBJ2-3

CDR3 protein: CASSPQGAREKLFF
CDR3 DNA: TGTGCCAGCAGTCCTCAGGGTGCTCGGGAAAAACTGTTTTTT
V gene: TRBV6-6
clone size: NA
D gene: NA
J gene: TRBJ1-4

CDR3 protein: CASSWGLAYEQYF
CDR3 DNA: TGTGCCAGCAGCTGGGGACTCGCCTACGAGCAGTACTTC
V gene: TRBV6-2/TRBV6-3
clone size: NA
D gene: NA
J gene: TRBJ2-7

CDR3 protein: CASSRGTSRYQETQYF
CDR3 DNA: TGTGCCAGCAGCCGGGGGACTAGCAGATATCAAGAGACCCAGTACTTC
V gene: TRBV3-1/TRBV3-2
clone size: NA
D gene: TRBD2
J gene: TRBJ2-5

CDR3 protein: CAISESSVYGYTF
CDR3 DNA: TGTGCCATCAGTGAGTCGTCCGTATATGGCTACACCTTC
V gene: TRBV10-3
clone size: few
D gene: NA
J gene: TRBJ1-2

CDR3 protein: CAISTGSPEAFF
CDR3 DNA: TGTGCCATCAGCACAGGGAGTCCTGAAGCTTTCTTT
V gene: TRBV10-3
clone size: NA
D gene: NA
J gene: TRBJ1-1

CDR3 protein: CASSDPGTGSYNEQFF
CDR3 DNA: TGCGCCAGCAGTGACCCCGGGACAGGGTCCTACAATGAGCAGTTCTTC
V gene: TRBV10-1
clone size: NA
D gene: TRBD1
J gene: TRBJ2-1

CDR3 protein: CAIYSGRGHEQFF
CDR3 DNA: TGTGCCATCTACTCGGGGAGAGGGCATGAGCAGTTCTTC
V gene: TRBV12-1
clone size: NA
D gene: NA
J gene: TRBJ2-1

CDR3 protein: CASSFSGSNTGELFF
CDR3 DNA: TGTGCCAGCAGCTTTAGCGGGAGCAACACCGGGGAGCTGTTTTTT
V gene: TRBV7-2
clone size: NA
D gene: TRBD2
J gene: TRBJ2-2

CDR3 protein: CASSQVARGANVLTF
CDR3 DNA: TGTGCCAGTAGTCAGGTGGCAAGAGGGGCCAACGTCCTGACTTTC
V gene: TRBV19
clone size: once
D gene: NA
J gene: TRBJ2-6

CDR3 protein: CASSLDYSPLHF
CDR3 DNA: TGCGCCAGCAGCTTGGACTATTCACCCCTCCACTTT
V gene: TRBV5-1
clone size: NA
D gene: NA
J gene: TRBJ1-6

CDR3 protein: CASSPARRGINTEAFF
CDR3 DNA: TGTGCCAGCAGCCCCGCAAGGAGGGGCATAAACACTGAAGCTTTCTTT
V gene: TRBV7-2
clone size: NA
D gene: NA
J gene: TRBJ1-1

CDR3 protein: CAISEAGNTEAFF
CDR3 DNA: TGTGCCATCAGTGAGGCGGGAAACACTGAAGCTTTCTTT
V gene: TRBV10-3
clone size: NA
D gene: NA
J gene: TRBJ1-1

CDR3 protein: CASRRFSWDRDSYEQYF
CDR3 DNA: TGTGCCAGCAGACGATTTTCGTGGGACAGGGACTCCTACGAGCAGTACTTC
V gene: TRBV7-2
clone size: NA
D gene: TRBD1
J gene: TRBJ2-7

CDR3 protein: CASSLGLATDTQYF
CDR3 DNA: TGCGCCAGCAGCTTGGGGCTAGCCACAGATACGCAGTATTTT
V gene: TRBV5-1
clone size: NA
D gene: NA
J gene: TRBJ2-3

CDR3 protein: CASSPQQGTWEQFF
CDR3 DNA: TGCGCCAGCAGCCCCCAGCAAGGGACATGGGAGCAGTTCTTC
V gene: TRBV4-3
clone size: NA
D gene: NA
J gene: TRBJ2-1

CDR3 protein: CASSLETGREGQSDTQYF
CDR3 DNA: TGTGCCAGCAGCTTAGAGACTGGGCGGGAGGGCCAATCAGATACGCAGTATTTT
V gene: TRBV7-9
clone size: NA
D gene: TRBD2
J gene: TRBJ2-3

CDR3 protein: CASRGAGQPQHF
CDR3 DNA: TGTGCCAGCCGGGGGGCGGGTCAGCCCCAGCATTTT
V gene: TRBV2
clone size: NA
D gene: NA
J gene: TRBJ1-5

CDR3 protein: CAWSAGLAGIYNEQFF
CDR3 DNA: TGTGCCTGGAGTGCGGGACTAGCGGGAATCTACAATGAGCAGTTCTTC
V gene: TRBV30
clone size: NA
D gene: TRBD2
J gene: TRBJ2-1

CDR3 protein: CAISAQATNTEAFF
CDR3 DNA: TGTGCCATCAGTGCTCAGGCTACGAACACTGAAGCTTTCTTT
V gene: TRBV10-3
clone size: NA
D gene: NA
J gene: TRBJ1-1

CDR3 protein: CASSLRTGAGQPQHF
CDR3 DNA: TGTGCCAGTAGCCTGAGGACAGGGGCGGGTCAGCCCCAGCATTTT
V gene: TRBV19
clone size: few
D gene: TRBD1
J gene: TRBJ1-5

CDR3 protein: CAISGGTGNTEAFF
CDR3 DNA: TGTGCCATCAGTGGGGGGACAGGGAACACTGAAGCTTTCTTT
V gene: TRBV10-3
clone size: NA
D gene: TRBD1
J gene: TRBJ1-1

CDR3 protein: CATHSPKRGDNEQFF
CDR3 DNA: TGTGCCACCCACTCTCCTAAGCGGGGCGACAATGAGCAGTTCTTC
V gene: TRBV28
clone size: NA
D gene: TRBD2
J gene: TRBJ2-1

CDR3 protein: CASSPGLTGNTEAFF
CDR3 DNA: TGCGCCAGCAGCCCCGGCCTGACAGGGAACACTGAAGCTTTCTTT
V gene: TRBV5-1
clone size: NA
D gene: NA
J gene: TRBJ1-1

CDR3 protein: CASSHLPGVGSYNEQFF
CDR3 DNA: TGTGCCAGCAGTCACCTCCCCGGGGTGGGATCCTACAATGAGCAGTTCTTC
V gene: TRBV6-7
clone size: NA
D gene: NA
J gene: TRBJ2-1

CDR3 protein: CASSIAGGGYNEQFF
CDR3 DNA: TGTGCCAGTAGTATAGCGGGAGGGGGGTACAATGAGCAGTTCTTC
V gene: TRBV19
clone size: once
D gene: TRBD2
J gene: TRBJ2-1

CDR3 protein: CSVGEETQYF
CDR3 DNA: TGCAGCGTAGGGGAAGAGACCCAGTACTTC
V gene: TRBV29-1
clone size: NA
D gene: NA
J gene: TRBJ2-5

CDR3 protein: CASSTGTGAYNEQFF
CDR3 DNA: TGTGCCAGCAGCACCGGGACAGGGGCGTACAATGAGCAGTTCTTC
V gene: TRBV5-6
clone size: once
D gene: TRBD1
J gene: TRBJ2-1

CDR3 protein: CAWSRVADEQFF
CDR3 DNA: TGTGCCTGGAGTCGTGTGGCCGATGAGCAGTTCTTC
V gene: TRBV30
clone size: NA
D gene: NA
J gene: TRBJ2-1

CDR3 protein: CASSLDRNSDTQYF
CDR3 DNA: TGTGCCAGCAGCTTAGATCGAAACAGCGATACGCAGTATTTT
V gene: TRBV11-3
clone size: NA
D gene: NA
J gene: TRBJ2-3

CDR3 protein: CASSFEYEQYF
CDR3 DNA: TGTGCCAGCAGCTTTGAGTACGAGCAGTACTTC
V gene: TRBV7-2
clone size: NA
D gene: NA
J gene: TRBJ2-7

CDR3 protein: CASSLASSGYLDEQFF
CDR3 DNA: TGTGCCAGCAGCTTGGCGTCTAGCGGATATTTGGATGAGCAGTTCTTC
V gene: TRBV5-6
clone size: NA
D gene: TRBD2
J gene: TRBJ2-1

CDR3 protein: CASSLGLEYNEQFF
CDR3 DNA: TGCGCCAGCAGCTTGGGACTAGAGTACAATGAGCAGTTCTTC
V gene: TRBV5-1
clone size: NA
D gene: NA
J gene: TRBJ2-1

CDR3 protein: CASSLSGTATYEQYF
CDR3 DNA: TGCGCCAGCAGCTTGTCGGGGACTGCAACATACGAGCAGTACTTC
V gene: TRBV5-1
clone size: NA
D gene: NA
J gene: TRBJ2-7

CDR3 protein: CASSFGRGNSPLHF
CDR3 DNA: TGTGCCAGCAGCTTCGGCAGGGGAAATTCACCCCTCCACTTT
V gene: TRBV5-4
clone size: NA
D gene: NA
J gene: TRBJ1-6

CDR3 protein: CASSGRTGELFF
CDR3 DNA: TGTGCCAGCAGTGGGAGGACCGGGGAGCTGTTTTTT
V gene: TRBV28
clone size: NA
D gene: NA
J gene: TRBJ2-2

CDR3 protein: CASCDPGGRAGNTQYF
CDR3 DNA: TGTGCCAGCTGTGACCCGGGAGGGAGGGCCGGGAATACGCAGTATTTT
V gene: TRBV25-1
clone size: NA
D gene: TRBD2
J gene: TRBJ2-3

CDR3 protein: CASSVLAGSFHEQYF
CDR3 DNA: TGTGCCAGTAGCGTGTTGGCAGGGTCGTTCCACGAGCAGTACTTC
V gene: TRBV19
clone size: NA
D gene: NA
J gene: TRBJ2-7

CDR3 protein: CASSPDRNTGELFF
CDR3 DNA: TGTGCCAGCAGTCCGGACAGAAACACCGGGGAGCTGTTTTTT
V gene: TRBV6-5
clone size: few
D gene: NA
J gene: TRBJ2-2

CDR3 protein: CASSLSGGSGEQYF
CDR3 DNA: TGTGCCAGCAGCTTATCGGGGGGCTCGGGCGAGCAGTACTTC
V gene: TRBV7-9
clone size: NA
D gene: NA
J gene: TRBJ2-7

CDR3 protein: CASTEMTVSYEQYF
CDR3 DNA: TGTGCCAGCACCGAGATGACAGTTTCCTACGAGCAGTACTTC
V gene: TRBV28
clone size: NA
D gene: NA
J gene: TRBJ2-7